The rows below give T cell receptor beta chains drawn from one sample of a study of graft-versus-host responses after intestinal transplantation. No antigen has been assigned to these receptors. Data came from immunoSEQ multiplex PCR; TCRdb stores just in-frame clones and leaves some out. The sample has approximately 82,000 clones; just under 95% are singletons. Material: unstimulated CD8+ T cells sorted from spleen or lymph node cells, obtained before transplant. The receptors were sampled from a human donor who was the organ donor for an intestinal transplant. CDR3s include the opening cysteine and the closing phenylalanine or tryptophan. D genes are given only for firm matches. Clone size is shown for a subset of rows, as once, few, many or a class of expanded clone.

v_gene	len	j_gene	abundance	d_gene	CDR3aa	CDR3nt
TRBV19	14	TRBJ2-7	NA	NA	CASSFQLGTYEQYF	TGTGCCAGTAGTTTCCAGTTAGGGACATACGAGCAGTACTTC
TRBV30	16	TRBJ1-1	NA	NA	CAWSSASVRGDTEAFF	TGTGCCTGGAGCTCTGCCTCTGTTCGGGGGGACACTGAAGCTTTCTTT
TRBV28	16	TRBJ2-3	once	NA	CASSFVEGHIADTQYF	TGTGCCAGCAGTTTCGTCGAGGGCCATATTGCAGATACGCAGTATTTT
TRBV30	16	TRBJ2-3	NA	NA	CAWSVLVGDYADTQYF	TGTGCCTGGAGTGTACTGGTAGGGGATTACGCAGATACGCAGTATTTT
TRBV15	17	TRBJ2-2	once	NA	CATSRDIRGGNTGELFF	TGTGCCACCAGCAGAGATATCCGGGGAGGGAACACCGGGGAGCTGTTTTTT
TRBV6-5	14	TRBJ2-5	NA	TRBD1	CASSSLTGRETQYF	TGTGCCAGCAGTTCCCTGACAGGGCGGGAGACCCAGTACTTC
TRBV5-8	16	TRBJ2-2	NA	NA	CASSLFQGGSSGELFF	TGTGCCAGCAGCCTCTTCCAGGGGGGTTCGTCGGGGGAGCTGTTTTTT
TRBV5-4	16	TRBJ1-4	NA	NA	CASSSGGDATNEKLFF	TGTGCCAGCAGCTCCGGTGGAGATGCAACTAATGAAAAACTGTTTTTT
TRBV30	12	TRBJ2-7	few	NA	CAWSVGGFEQYF	TGTGCCTGGAGTGTCGGGGGATTCGAGCAGTACTTC
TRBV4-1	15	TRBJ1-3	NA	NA	CASSHPGHRSDTIYF	TGCGCCAGCAGCCATCCGGGACATCGGTCGGACACCATATATTTT
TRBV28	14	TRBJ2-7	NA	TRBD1	CASSFGQGPHEQYF	TGTGCCAGCAGTTTCGGACAGGGTCCACACGAGCAGTACTTC
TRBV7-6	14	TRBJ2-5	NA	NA	CASSLDGGQETQYF	TGTGCCAGCAGCTTAGATGGCGGGCAAGAGACCCAGTACTTC
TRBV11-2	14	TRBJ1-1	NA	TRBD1	CASSYLGQGDTAFF	TGTGCCAGCAGTTACCTGGGACAGGGCGATACGGCTTTCTTT
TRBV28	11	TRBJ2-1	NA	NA	CASSYDNEQFF	TGTGCCAGCAGCTATGACAATGAGCAGTTCTTC
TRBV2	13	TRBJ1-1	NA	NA	CASTLTENTEAFF	TGTGCCAGCACCCTGACAGAGAACACTGAAGCTTTCTTT
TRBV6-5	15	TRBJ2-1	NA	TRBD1	CASSTSGQGGNEQFF	TGTGCCAGCAGTACCTCGGGACAGGGAGGGAATGAGCAGTTCTTC
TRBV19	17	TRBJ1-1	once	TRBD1	CASSSGQGLASVTEAFF	TGTGCCAGTAGTTCCGGACAGGGGCTAGCGTCGGTGACTGAAGCTTTCTTT